This T cell receptor beta chain was recovered during a study of blood T cell repertoires in COVID-19. On the study more broadly: Material from acute and convalescent COVID-19 was sourced from the United States, Italy and Spain. Sample material is recorded as cDNA or gDNA derived from T cells, B-cell-depleted T cells, or PBMCs.

The protocol was immunoSEQ multiplex PCR, while the TCRdb copy is restricted to in-frame clones and leaves out a portion. The table has 130,000 to 150,000 clones, approximately 81% seen once. Trimming took 3 bases from V and 6 from J; bases not matched to a gene: 12. Germline CDR1 is KGHSH and CDR2 is LQKENI. This CDR3 has 16 residues. The TCR originated in a man aged 35-49 years with acute COVID-19. The material sequenced was PBMCs or T cells enriched from blood (not recorded which). The genes are TRBV18 and TRBJ1-2; TRBD1 agrees at 8 bases. CDR3 sequence (DNA): TGTGCCAGCTCACCTTCGGGGGCAGGGGGCGCAAATGGCTACACCTTC. Translating it yields CASSPSGAGGANGYTF.